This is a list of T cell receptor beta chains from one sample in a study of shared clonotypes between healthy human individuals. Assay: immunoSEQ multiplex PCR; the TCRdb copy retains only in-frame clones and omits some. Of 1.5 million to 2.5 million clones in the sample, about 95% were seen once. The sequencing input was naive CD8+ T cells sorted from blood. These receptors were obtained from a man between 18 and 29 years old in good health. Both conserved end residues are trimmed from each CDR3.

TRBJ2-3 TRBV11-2 ASSLPPSTDTQY
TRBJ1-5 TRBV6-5 ASSPGFSTQPQH
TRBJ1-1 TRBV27 ASSLAGGHTEAF
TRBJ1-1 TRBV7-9 ASSSDPRTQNTEAF
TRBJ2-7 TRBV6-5 ASSYSRVPSYEQY
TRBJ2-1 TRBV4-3 ASSRRQGATYYNEQF
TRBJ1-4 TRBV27 ASRGLSNNEKLF
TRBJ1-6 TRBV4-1 ASAGASYNSPLH
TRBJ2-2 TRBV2 ASSGDRVNTGELF
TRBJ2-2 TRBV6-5 ASSLTRYTGELF
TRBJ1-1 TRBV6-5 ASSYSMGQEAF
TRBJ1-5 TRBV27 ASSPGAGYSNQPQH
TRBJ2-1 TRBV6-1 ASSEYLAGIYEQF
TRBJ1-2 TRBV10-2 ASSEGGGYT
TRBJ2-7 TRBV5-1 ASSLEGAEQY
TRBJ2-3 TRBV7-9 ASSLGDTSTDTQY
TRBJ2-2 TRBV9 ASSAEGTSYEELF
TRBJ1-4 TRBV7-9 ASSLGTEKLF
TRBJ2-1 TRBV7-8 ASSFDQAGYNEQF
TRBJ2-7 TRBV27 ASSLAGPLSSYEQY
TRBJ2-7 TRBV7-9 ASSWGQSYEQY
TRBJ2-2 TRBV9 ASSADRAGELF
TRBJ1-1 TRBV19 ASSIAANTEAF
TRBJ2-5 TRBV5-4 ASSFRTGGWETQY
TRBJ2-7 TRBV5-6 ASSGQGSYEQY
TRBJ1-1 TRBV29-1 SVSPGNTEAF
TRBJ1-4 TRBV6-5 ASSYSPSANEKLF
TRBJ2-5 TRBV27 ATREGEGETQY
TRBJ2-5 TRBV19 ASSQFRMGETQY
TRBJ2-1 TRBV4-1 ASSQFGLNEQF
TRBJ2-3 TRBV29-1 SVEDLGGGLNTQY
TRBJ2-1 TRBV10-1 ASSSLADYNEQF
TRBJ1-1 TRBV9 ASSGGHSPEAF
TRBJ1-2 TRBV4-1 ASSPEVGTGGWAYGYT
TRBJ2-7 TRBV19 ASSPDSSRGYEQY
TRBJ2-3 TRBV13 ASSLEGTSYSDTQY
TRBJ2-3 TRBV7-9 ASSLAGLVGDTQY